This TCR beta chain was found in a study of CD8 T cells in Susac syndrome. Germline V gives CDR1 MNHEY, CDR2 SMNVEV (reference sequence). CDR3 length equals 17 residues. V shed 6 bases, J shed 1 base, and the junction held 7 bases outside the gene matches. TCR beta was sequenced from blood CD8+ and CD4+ T cells. Both CD4+ and CD8+ T cells were negatively isolated, and TEMRA cells underwent FACS enrichment. Random hexamers were used to reverse transcribe the RNA input (about 0.45 to 1 ug). Amplification of TCR beta CDR3 used immunoSEQ multiplex PCR across 54 Vbeta and 13 Jbeta. One entry per CDR3 protein results from TCRdb running MiXCR on the immunoSEQ multiplex PCR reads. The sample records 200,000 to 300,000 distinct CDR3 sequences, over 85% being singletons.

The chain combines TRBV27 with TRBJ2-3, with 13 bases that match TRBD2. The clonotype was recovered from a human donor with multiple sclerosis. Source material: CD4+ T cells from PBMCs. The CDR3, as DNA: TGTGCCAGCAGATATAAAGGGACTAGCGGGGGCACAGATACGCAGTATTTT. Its translation is CASRYKGTSGGTDTQYF.